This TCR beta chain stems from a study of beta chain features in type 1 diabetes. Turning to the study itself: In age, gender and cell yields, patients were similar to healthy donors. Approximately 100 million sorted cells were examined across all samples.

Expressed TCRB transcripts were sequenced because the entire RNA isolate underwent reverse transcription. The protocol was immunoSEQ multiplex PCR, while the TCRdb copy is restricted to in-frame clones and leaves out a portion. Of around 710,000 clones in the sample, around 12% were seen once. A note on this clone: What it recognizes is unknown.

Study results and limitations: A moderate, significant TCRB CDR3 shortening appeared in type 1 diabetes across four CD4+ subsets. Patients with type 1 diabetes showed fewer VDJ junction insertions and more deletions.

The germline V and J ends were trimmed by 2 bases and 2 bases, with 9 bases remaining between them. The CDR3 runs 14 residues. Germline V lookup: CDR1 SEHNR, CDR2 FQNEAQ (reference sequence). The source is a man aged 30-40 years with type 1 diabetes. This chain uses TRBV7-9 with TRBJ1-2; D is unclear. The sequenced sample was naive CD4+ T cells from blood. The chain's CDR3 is CASSLFGQNYGYTF. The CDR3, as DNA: TGTGCCAGCAGCTTATTCGGGCAAAACTATGGCTACACCTTC. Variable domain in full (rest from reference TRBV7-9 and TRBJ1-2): DTGVSQNPRHKITKRGQNVTFRCDPISEHNRLYWYRQTLGQGPEFLTYFQNEAQLEKSRLLSDRFSAERPKGSFSTLEIQRTEQGDSAMYLCASSLFGQNYGYTFGSGTRLTVV.